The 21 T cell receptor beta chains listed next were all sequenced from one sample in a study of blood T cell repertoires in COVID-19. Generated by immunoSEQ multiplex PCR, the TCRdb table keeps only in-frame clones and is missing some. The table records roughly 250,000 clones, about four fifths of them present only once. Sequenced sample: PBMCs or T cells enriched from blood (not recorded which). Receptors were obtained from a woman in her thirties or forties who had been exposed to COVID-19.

The CDR3 sequence is CASSSGVGGETQYF. CDR3 nucleotides: TGTGCCAGCAGCTCCGGGGTCGGAGGGGAGACCCAGTACTTC. The chain combines TRBV7-3 with TRBJ2-5; D may be TRBD2 (6 bases). CDR3 size: 14 residues. Germline V gene sequence: CDR1 SGHTA, CDR2 FQGTGA. Trimming took off 4 bases at V and 5 bases at J, with 14 bases between the two ends.

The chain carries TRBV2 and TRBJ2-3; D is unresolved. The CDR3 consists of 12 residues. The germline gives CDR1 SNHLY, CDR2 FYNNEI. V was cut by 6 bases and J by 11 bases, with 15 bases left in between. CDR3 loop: CASRTLGDWQYF. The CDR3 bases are TGTGCCAGCAGAACGCTCGGAGATTGGCAGTATTTT. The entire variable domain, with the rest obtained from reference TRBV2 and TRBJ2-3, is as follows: EPEVTQTPSHQVTQMGQEVILRCVPISNHLYFYWYRQILGQKVEFLVSFYNNEISEKSEIFDDQFSVERPDGSNFTLKIRSTKLEDSAMYFCASRTLGDWQYFGPGTRLTVL.

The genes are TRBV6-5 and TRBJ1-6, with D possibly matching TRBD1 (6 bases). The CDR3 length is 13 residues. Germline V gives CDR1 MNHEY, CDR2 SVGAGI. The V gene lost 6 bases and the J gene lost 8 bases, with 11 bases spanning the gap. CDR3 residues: CASSDRLDSPLHF. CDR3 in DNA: TGTGCCAGCAGCGACAGGCTTGATTCACCCCTCCACTTT.

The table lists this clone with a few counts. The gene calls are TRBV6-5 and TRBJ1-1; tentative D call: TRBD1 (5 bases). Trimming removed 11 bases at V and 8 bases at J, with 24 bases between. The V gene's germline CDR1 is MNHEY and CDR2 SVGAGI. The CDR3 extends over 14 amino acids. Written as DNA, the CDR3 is TGTGCCGCAGCGGGGGGATGGGACGGCTTAGAAGCTTTCTTT. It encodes CAAAGGWDGLEAFF.

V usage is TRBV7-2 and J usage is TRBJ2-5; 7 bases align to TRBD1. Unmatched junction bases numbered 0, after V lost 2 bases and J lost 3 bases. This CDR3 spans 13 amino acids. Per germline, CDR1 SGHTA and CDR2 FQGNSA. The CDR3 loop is CASSLTGEETQYF. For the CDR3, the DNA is TGTGCCAGCAGCTTAACAGGGGAAGAGACCCAGTACTTC. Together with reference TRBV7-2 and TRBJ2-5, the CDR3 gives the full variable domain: GAGVSQSPSNKVTEKGKDVELRCDPISGHTALYWYRQSLGQGLEFLIYFQGNSAPDKSGLPSDRFSAERTGGSVSTLTIQRTQQEDSAVYLCASSLTGEETQYFGPGTRLLVL.

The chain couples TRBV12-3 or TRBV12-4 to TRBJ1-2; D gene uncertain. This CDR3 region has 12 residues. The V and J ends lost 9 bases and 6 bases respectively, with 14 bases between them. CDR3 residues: CASAVGRNGYTF. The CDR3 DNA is TGTGCCAGTGCGGTTGGGAGGAATGGCTACACCTTC.

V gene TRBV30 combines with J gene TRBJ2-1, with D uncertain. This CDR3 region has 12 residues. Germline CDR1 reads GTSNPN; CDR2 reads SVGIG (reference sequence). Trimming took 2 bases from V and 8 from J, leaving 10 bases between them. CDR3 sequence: CAWSPYTHEQFF. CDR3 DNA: TGTGCCTGGAGTCCCTATACCCATGAGCAGTTCTTC.

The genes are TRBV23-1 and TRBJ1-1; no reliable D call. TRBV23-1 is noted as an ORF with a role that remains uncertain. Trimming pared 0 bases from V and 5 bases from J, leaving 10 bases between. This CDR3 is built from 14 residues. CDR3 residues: CASSQSLEGTEAFF. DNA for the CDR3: TGCGCCAGCAGTCAATCGTTGGAGGGAACTGAAGCTTTCTTT.

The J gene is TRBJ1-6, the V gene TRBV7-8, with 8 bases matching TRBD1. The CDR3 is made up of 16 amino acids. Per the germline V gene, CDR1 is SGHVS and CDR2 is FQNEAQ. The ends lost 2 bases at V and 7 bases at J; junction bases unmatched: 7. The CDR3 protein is CASSLRTGQANSPLHF. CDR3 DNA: TGTGCCAGCAGCTTAAGAACGGGACAGGCAAATTCACCCCTCCACTTT.

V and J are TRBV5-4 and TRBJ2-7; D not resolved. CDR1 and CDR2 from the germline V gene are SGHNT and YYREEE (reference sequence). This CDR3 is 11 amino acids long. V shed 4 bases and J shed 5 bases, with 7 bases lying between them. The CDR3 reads CASSPENEQYF. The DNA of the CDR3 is TGTGCCAGCAGCCCGGAGAACGAGCAGTACTTC. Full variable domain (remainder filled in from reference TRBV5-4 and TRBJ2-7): ETGVTQSPTHLIKTRGQQVTLRCSSQSGHNTVSWYQQALGQGPQFIFQYYREEENGRGNFPPRFSGLQFPNYSSELNVNALELDDSALYLCASSPENEQYFGPGTRLTVT.

DNA of the CDR3: TGTGCCATCAGTGCGACACAGGGAACTCTCCACGAGCAGTACTTC. It translates to CAISATQGTLHEQYF. V and J are TRBV10-3 and TRBJ2-7, with D possibly matching TRBD1 (6 bases). The CDR3 runs to 15 residues. Trimming left V 4 bases short and J 5 bases short, with 18 bases between. Germline V gene data show CDR1 as ENHRY and CDR2 as SYGVKD.

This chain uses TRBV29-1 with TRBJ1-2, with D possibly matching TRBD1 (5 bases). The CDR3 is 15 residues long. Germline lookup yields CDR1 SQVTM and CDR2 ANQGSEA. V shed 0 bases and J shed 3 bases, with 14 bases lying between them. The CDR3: CSVEDLGGTHYGYTF. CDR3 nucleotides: TGCAGCGTTGAAGATCTAGGAGGGACTCACTATGGCTACACCTTC. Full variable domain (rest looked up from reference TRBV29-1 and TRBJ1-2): SAVISQKPSRDICQRGTSLTIQCQVDSQVTMMFWYRQQPGQSLTLIATANQGSEATYESGFVIDKFPISRPNLTFSTLTVSNMSPEDSSIYLCSVEDLGGTHYGYTFGSGTRLTVV.

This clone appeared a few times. The CDR3 DNA sequence: TGTGCCAGCAGTTACAGCCCTTTCCCGGGACTATTCGACAGAGGCACAGATACGCAGTATTTT. It encodes CASSYSPFPGLFDRGTDTQYF. The V and J genes are TRBV6-2 or TRBV6-3 and TRBJ2-3, with 7 positions matching TRBD2. The germline CDR1 and CDR2 sequences are MNHEY and SVGEGT. The length of the CDR3 is 21 residues. The J segment lost 1 base and the V segment lost 2 bases, leaving 21 bases of the junction unmatched.

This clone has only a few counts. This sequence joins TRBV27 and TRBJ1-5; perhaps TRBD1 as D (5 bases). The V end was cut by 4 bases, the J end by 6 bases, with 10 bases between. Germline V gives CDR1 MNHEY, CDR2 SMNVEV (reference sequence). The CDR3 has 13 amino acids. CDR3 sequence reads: CASSWKQGQPQHF. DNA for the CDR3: TGTGCCAGCAGTTGGAAGCAGGGTCAGCCCCAGCATTTT.

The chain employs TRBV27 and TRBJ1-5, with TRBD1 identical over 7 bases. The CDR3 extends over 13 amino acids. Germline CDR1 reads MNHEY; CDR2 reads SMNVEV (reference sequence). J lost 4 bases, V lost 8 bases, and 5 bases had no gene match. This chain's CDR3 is CASSQGLNQPQHF. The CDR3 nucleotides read TGTGCCAGCTCACAGGGGCTAAATCAGCCCCAGCATTTT.

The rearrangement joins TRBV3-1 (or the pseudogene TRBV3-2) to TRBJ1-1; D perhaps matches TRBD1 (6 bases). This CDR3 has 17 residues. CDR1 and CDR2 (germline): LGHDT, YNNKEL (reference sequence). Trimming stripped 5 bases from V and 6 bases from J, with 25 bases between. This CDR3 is CASSFAVGQQGGAEAFF. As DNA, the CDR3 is TGTGCCAGCAGCTTTGCGGTGGGCCAACAGGGTGGCGCTGAAGCTTTCTTT.

This chain's CDR3 is CASSQVSGIAKNIQYF. The CDR3 region has the DNA TGTGCCAGCAGCCAAGTCTCAGGGATAGCCAAAAACATTCAGTACTTC. The chain recombines TRBV3-1 (or the pseudogene TRBV3-2) with TRBJ2-4, with D possibly matching TRBD1 (5 bases). The CDR3 contains 16 residues. Per germline, CDR1 LGHDT and CDR2 YNNKEL (reference sequence). Trimming left V 1 base short and J 0 bases short, with 10 bases between.

This CDR3 is CASSLGQTYYGYTF. The CDR3 coding sequence is TGTGCCAGCAGCTTAGGGCAGACTTACTATGGCTACACCTTC. The chain employs TRBV7-2 and TRBJ1-2; no clear D. Trimming took 1 base from V and 3 from J, leaving 9 bases between them. This CDR3 contains 14 residues. Germline V CDR1 and CDR2: SGHTA, FQGNSA.

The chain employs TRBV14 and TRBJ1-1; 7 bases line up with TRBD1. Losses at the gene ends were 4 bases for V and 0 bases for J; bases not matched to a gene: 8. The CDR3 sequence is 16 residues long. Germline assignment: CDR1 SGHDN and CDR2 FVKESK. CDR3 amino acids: CASSPRTGLLNTEAFF. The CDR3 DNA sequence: TGTGCCAGCAGCCCACGGACAGGCCTTTTGAACACTGAAGCTTTCTTT.

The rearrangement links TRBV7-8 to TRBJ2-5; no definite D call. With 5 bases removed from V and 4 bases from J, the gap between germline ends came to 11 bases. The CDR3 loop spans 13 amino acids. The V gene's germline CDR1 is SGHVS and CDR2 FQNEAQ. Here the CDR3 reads CASSRFPSETQYF. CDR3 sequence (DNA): TGTGCCAGCAGCCGATTCCCCTCAGAGACCCAGTACTTC. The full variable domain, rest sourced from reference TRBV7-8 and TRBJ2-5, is GAGVSQSPRYKVAKRGQDVALRCDPISGHVSLFWYQQALGQGPEFLTYFQNEAQLDKSGLPSDRFFAERPEGSVSTLKIQRTQQEDSAVYLCASSRFPSETQYFGPGTRLLVL.

The CDR3 DNA is TGCGCCAGCAGCTCGACAGGGGACTCCTATGGCTACACCTTC. Its protein is CASSSTGDSYGYTF. The V and J genes are TRBV5-1 and TRBJ1-2, with TRBD1 identical over 8 bases. Germline trimming cut 3 bases from V and 4 bases from J; bases unmatched to any gene: 5. Germline V lookup: CDR1 SGHRS, CDR2 YFSETQ. The CDR3 is 14 amino acids.